The next 8 T cell receptor beta chains were all read from a single sample in a study of patients and donors after allogeneic stem cell transplantation. MiXCR, applied by TCRdb to the RT-PCR reads, yields one record per CDR3 protein. The sample includes about 960,000 distinct CDR3 sequences, more than 15% of them seen just once. Specimen: blood, either unsorted or a sorted T cell fraction (not recorded which). These receptors all come from a human donor who was either an allogeneic HSCT recipient or a stem cell or donor lymphocyte infusion donor (not recorded which). It is not recorded whose cells these are; they may come from a transplant donor.

The chain couples TRBV5-1 to TRBJ2-2; no definite D call. Germline V lookup: CDR1 SGHRS, CDR2 YFSETQ. The V gene lost 0 bases and the J gene lost 1 base, with 10 bases spanning the gap. The CDR3 runs 16 residues. CDR3 loop: CASSLVLGGNTGELFF. The CDR3 DNA sequence: TGCGCCAGCAGCTTGGTACTCGGCGGGAACACCGGGGAGCTGTTTTTT.

This rearrangement joins TRBV5-1 to TRBJ2-6, with D uncertain. This CDR3 spans 16 amino acids. The germline V gene encodes CDR1 SGHRS and CDR2 YFSETQ. V was clipped by 0 bases and J by 0 bases, with 7 bases between them. CDR3 amino acids: CASSLDPGSGANVLTF. CDR3 DNA sequence: TGCGCCAGCAGCTTGGACCCAGGCTCTGGGGCCAACGTCCTGACTTTC.

The rearrangement links TRBV7-2 to TRBJ2-1; TRBD2 aligns across 7 bases. With 5 bases clipped from V and 5 bases from J, the junction kept 15 bases outside the gene matches. The CDR3 loop spans 17 amino acids. The V gene's germline CDR1 is SGHTA and CDR2 FQGNSA. The CDR3 coding sequence is TGTGCCAGCAGCACCCAAAACCGGGAGGTTGTCCACAATGAGCAGTTCTTC. This sequence encodes CASSTQNREVVHNEQFF.

The rearrangement joins TRBV2 to TRBJ2-7; TRBD2 matches 9 bases. Trimming cost V 3 bases and J 6 bases; bases outside gene matches: 3. The CDR3 has 13 residues. Germline-derived CDR1 and CDR2 are SNHLY and FYNNEI. The CDR3 coding sequence is TGTGCCAGCAGTGACCGCGGGAGGGCCGAGCAGTACTTC. It translates to CASSDRGRAEQYF.

The V call is TRBV3-1, the J call TRBJ1-2; D gene unclear. CDR1 and CDR2 from the germline V gene are LGHDT and YNNKEL (reference sequence). The CDR3 totals 13 residues. Between the trimmed V and J ends, which lost 4 bases and 4 bases, there was a span of 10 bases. CDR3 nucleotide sequence: TGTGCCAGCAGCCCCCGCAGTTCCTATGGCTACACCTTC. Amino acid sequence: CASSPRSSYGYTF.

This clonotype has only a few counts. The V call is TRBV5-1, the J call TRBJ2-1, with 10 positions matching TRBD1. Trimming cost V 4 bases and J 8 bases; bases outside gene matches: 12. There are 16 residues in the CDR3. Germline CDR1 is SGHRS and CDR2 is YFSETQ. The CDR3 DNA follows: TGCGCCAGCAGCCTCACCCCGGGACAGGGGAAGGATGAGCAGTTCTTC. This codes for CASSLTPGQGKDEQFF.

The gene calls are TRBV7-2 and TRBJ1-4, with a tentative D call TRBD1 (5 bases). Trimming left V 1 base short and J 8 bases short, with 14 bases between. This CDR3 is 15 amino acids long. The germline V gene has CDR1 SGHTA and CDR2 FQGNSA. CDR3 residues: CASSLVSRGYEKLFF. In DNA, the CDR3 is TGTGCCAGCAGCTTAGTTTCCCGGGGCTACGAAAAACTGTTTTTT.

This rearrangement joins TRBV14 to TRBJ1-2; TRBD1 might be the D (5 bases). Germline CDR1 SGHDN, CDR2 FVKESK. This CDR3 is 15 amino acids long. Trimming took off 0 bases at V and 8 bases at J, with 16 bases between the two ends. DNA for the CDR3: TGTGCCAGCAGCCAAGACCGAGGGGCTGGGGGAGGCTACACCTTC. It translates to CASSQDRGAGGGYTF. Full variable domain (missing parts from reference TRBV14 and TRBJ1-2): EAGVTQFPSHSVIEKGQTVTLRCDPISGHDNLYWYRRVMGKEIKFLLHFVKESKQDESGMPNNRFLAERTGGTYSTLKVQPAELEDSGVYFCASSQDRGAGGGYTFGSGTRLTVV.